Listed below are T cell receptor beta chains from one sample, sequenced in a study of blood T cell repertoires in COVID-19. Using immunoSEQ multiplex PCR, the repertoire was profiled, and TCRdb retains in-frame clones only, with some absent. The profile shows 150,000 to 200,000 clones, less than 90% of them singletons. The sequencing sample was made of PBMCs or T cells enriched from blood (not recorded which). These receptors all stem from a woman in her fifties or sixties who had recovered from COVID-19. Both conserved end residues are part of each CDR3. D genes are given only for firm matches. Clone size is given for some rows only: seen once, a few or many times, or a class if the clone is expanded.

CDR3aa	CDR3nt	j_gene	abundance	d_gene	v_gene
CASSIGAGGQISPLHF	TGTGCCAGCAGCATAGGGGCAGGGGGCCAAATTTCACCCCTCCACTTT	TRBJ1-6	.	TRBD1	TRBV5-4
CASSLGLYSNQPQHF	TGTGCCAGCAGCTTGGGACTATATAGCAATCAGCCCCAGCATTTT	TRBJ1-5	.	.	TRBV5-8
CASSFGTSGNTIYF	TGTGCCAGCAGCTTTGGGACATCTGGAAACACCATATATTTT	TRBJ1-3	.	.	TRBV7-9
CASSAGESTEAFF	TGTGCCAGCAGTGCAGGGGAGAGCACTGAAGCTTTCTTT	TRBJ1-1	.	.	TRBV2
CASSPGLAVSDEQFF	TGTGCCAGCTCACCGGGACTTGCGGTATCAGATGAGCAGTTCTTC	TRBJ2-1	.	.	TRBV18
CASSLTGTSVPNEQFF	TGCGCCAGCAGCTTGACCGGGACTAGCGTACCCAATGAGCAGTTCTTC	TRBJ2-1	.	TRBD2	TRBV4-1
CASSPGTEAFF	TGTGCCAGCAGCCCAGGAACTGAAGCTTTCTTT	TRBJ1-1	.	.	TRBV7-9
CASSIGTGANQPQHF	TGTGCCAGTAGTATCGGGACAGGGGCTAATCAGCCCCAGCATTTT	TRBJ1-5	few	TRBD1	TRBV19
CASNRPLYTYEQYF	TGTGCCAGCAATCGTCCTCTTTATACCTACGAGCAGTACTTC	TRBJ2-7	.	.	TRBV6-5
CASSYSEFGETQYF	TGTGCCAGCAGTTACTCGGAGTTCGGGGAGACCCAGTACTTC	TRBJ2-5	.	.	TRBV6-5
CASSSDFLEAFF	TGTGCCAGCAGCTCTGACTTTCTTGAAGCTTTCTTT	TRBJ1-1	once	.	TRBV7-9
CSASWRNSYTF	TGCAGTGCCAGCTGGCGGAATAGCTACACCTTC	TRBJ1-2	.	.	TRBV20-1
CASSQGGSGGFSGELFF	TGCGCCAGCAGCCAAGGCGGAAGCGGGGGGTTCTCCGGGGAGCTGTTTTTT	TRBJ2-2	.	TRBD2	TRBV4-1
CASSEFRYEQYF	TGTGCCAGCAGTGAATTTCGCTACGAGCAGTACTTC	TRBJ2-7	.	.	TRBV6-1
CASSISSAGTGGSGYTF	TGTGCCAGTAGTATATCCTCGGCCGGGACAGGGGGCAGCGGCTACACCTTC	TRBJ1-2	few	TRBD1	TRBV19
CASSPTGDYGYTF	TGTGCCAGCAGTCCGACAGGGGACTATGGCTACACCTTC	TRBJ1-2	.	TRBD1	TRBV3-1/TRBV3-2